Listed here is a single TCR beta chain. Its specificity is not known. 13 Jbeta primers and 60 Vbeta primers were used for the PCR. Using immunoSEQ multiplex PCR, the repertoire was profiled, and TCRdb retains in-frame clones only, with some absent. The table records 120,000 to 150,000 clones, 75% to 90% of them present only once. This sample is drawn from a study of cytomegalovirus exposure and HLA in healthy donors. Study-wide context: Caucasian-associated ancestry cluster membership applied to 75% to 85% of several hundred genotyped donors.

Germline CDR1 is MNHEY and CDR2 is SVGAGI. V shed 8 bases and J 8 bases; nucleotides not matched to a gene: 13. CDR3 size: 15 residues. The donors gave bone marrow, and they were healthy. Study-level findings and limits: With later analysis, a missense DCLRE1C variant became linked to TCR beta V- and J-gene trimming. Differences between HLA loci emerged in a later analysis of TCR association rates, with DRB1 most and HLA-C fewest.

Specimen: PBMCs. The sequence derives from a woman between 25 and 40 years old in good health and CMV-seronegative. The genes are TRBV6-5 and TRBJ2-1, with TRBD2 matching 9 bases. CDR3: CASWGEREVMYEQFF. Written as DNA, the CDR3 is TGTGCCAGCTGGGGGGAGCGGGAGGTCATGTATGAGCAGTTCTTC.